A selection of T cell receptor beta chains follows, all from one sample in a study of T cell responses to AZD1222 COVID-19 vaccine. This table comes from immunoSEQ multiplex PCR, and its TCRdb copy is limited to in-frame clones, with some not included. The data hold roughly 270,000 clones, with about 94% observed a single time. The sample consisted of peripheral blood, taken 28 days after the second AZD1222 dose. The receptors originated from an adult who received the AZD1222 COVID-19 vaccine. CDR3s include the opening cysteine and the closing phenylalanine or tryptophan. The order of the fields is J gene, V gene, CDR3 protein.

TRBJ2-3	TRBV5-1	CASSFGQDTDTQYF
TRBJ1-6	TRBV28	CASRTVEGFEPTSPLHF
TRBJ1-5	TRBV10-3	CAISEAGDSNQPQHF
TRBJ2-7	TRBV6-5	CASSPGQAPYEQYF
TRBJ2-7	TRBV9	CASSVIPGQEQYF
TRBJ2-2	TRBV7-3	CASSKTSEDGELFF
TRBJ1-2	TRBV19	CASSMPGAHYGYTF
TRBJ2-5	TRBV5-6	CASSLARQETQYF
TRBJ1-4	TRBV7-2	CASSRSRDEKLFF
TRBJ1-4	TRBV27	CASTTATGGGEKLFF
TRBJ2-3	TRBV28	CASSGNGQGTDTQYF
TRBJ1-2	TRBV6-1	CASSEGNRINYGYTF
TRBJ2-3	TRBV5-1	CASSFERGLSTDTQYF
TRBJ2-7	TRBV30	CAWSRGVYEQYF
TRBJ2-1	TRBV3-1/TRBV3-2	CASSQGSGSYNEQFF
TRBJ2-2	TRBV14	CASSRRTGGDTGELFF
TRBJ2-1	TRBV4-3	CASSRSRPRVGNEQFF
TRBJ2-7	TRBV4-2	CASSQPGASASYEQYF
TRBJ2-1	TRBV5-1	CASSPGRGSYNEQFF
TRBJ1-5	TRBV12-3/TRBV12-4	CASSLSPIQPQHF
TRBJ1-3	TRBV20-1	CSAKFGNTIYF
TRBJ1-1	TRBV9	CASSPVGSPEAFF
TRBJ1-2	TRBV28	CASTWDNNYGYTF
TRBJ1-2	TRBV19	CASLDSYGYTF
TRBJ2-1	TRBV15	CATTLGQGSYNEQFF
TRBJ2-5	TRBV5-1	CASSLFIAGGAETQYF
TRBJ1-2	TRBV5-4	CASSLDRERYGYTF
TRBJ1-2	TRBV6-2/TRBV6-3	CASSYLQTGTHGYTF
TRBJ2-1	TRBV24-1	CATSEPGLAGGNEQFF
TRBJ1-1	TRBV18	CASSLTDRADTEAFF
TRBJ1-4	TRBV5-1	CASSPLQGAGEKLFF
TRBJ2-1	TRBV4-1	CASSPWTQLAGGLNEQFF
TRBJ1-6	TRBV4-3	CASSQAGGTNSPLHF
TRBJ1-3	TRBV4-1	CASSQDGRPYF
TRBJ2-1	TRBV7-9	CASSPRAGSYNEQFF
TRBJ2-7	TRBV2	CASSEARYEQYF
TRBJ2-2	TRBV4-1	CASSPRDFSNTGELFF
TRBJ2-7	TRBV3-1/TRBV3-2	CASSQGEGQYEQYF
TRBJ2-3	TRBV5-1	CASSLEGTGTDTQYF
TRBJ1-1	TRBV19	CASSLGPDTEAFF
TRBJ1-5	TRBV6-1	CASSEGYRNQPQHF
TRBJ1-4	TRBV19	CASSRGSANEKLFF
TRBJ2-7	TRBV28	CASSPTGSYEQYF
TRBJ2-2	TRBV28	CASSSAHTGELFF
TRBJ2-7	TRBV7-9	CASSLQGSSYEQYF
TRBJ1-1	TRBV19	CASSARVQDTEAFF
TRBJ2-7	TRBV2	CASSDPGRYLEQYF
TRBJ2-7	TRBV4-3	CASSPRLAQTYEQYF
TRBJ2-1	TRBV5-1	CASSLYAGGPGEQFF
TRBJ2-3	TRBV9	CASTTSGNTDTQYF
TRBJ2-7	TRBV30	CAWSGRRPRGYEQYF
TRBJ1-4	TRBV5-1	CASSLEPTTNEKLFF
TRBJ2-2	TRBV10-3	CAISPEGLTGELFF